This T cell receptor beta chain was captured in a study of CXCR3-negative and CXCR3-positive naive CD8 T cells. Overall study context: Roughly 1.5 +/- 0.3 million TRB reads came from each library, giving some 150 million in total.

The germline gives CDR1 LGHNA, CDR2 YNFKEQ. The CDR3 consists of 12 residues. The study made its TRB cDNA libraries by 5' RACE, adding UMI labels. With the 5' RACE reads reprocessed, TCRdb shows one record per CDR3 protein and no DNA. The sample features around 24,000 distinct CDR3 sequences, with about 4.3% in its top ten. Naive CD8+ T cells displayed a CD45RO-CCR7+CD27+CD95- phenotype. Findings and caveats of the study: Both of the naive subsets showed about the same high diversity, but memory CD8+ cells had much less. The TRB CDR3s that CXCR3-positive naive cells carried were more hydrophobic than those of CXCR3-negative naive cells.

Measured by frequency, this clonotype is medium-sized. Its antigen is currently unknown. The V gene is TRBV4-2, the J gene TRBJ2-7. Input material: naive CXCR3- CD8+ T cells from blood. Indicated subset: CD45RO-CCR7+CD27+CD95- naive CD8+ T cells lacking CXCR3 (TNR3-). The TCR originated in a human donor in good health. Some clones in this sample may be carry-over from other donors' samples. The CDR3 is CASSQDGYEQYF.